This is a list of T cell receptor beta chains from one sample in a study of Ad26.COV2.S vaccination and SARS-CoV-2 variants. Only in-frame clones appear in the TCRdb table, and some are missing; sequencing was by immunoSEQ multiplex PCR. The table shows under 150,000 clones, with just over 85% occurring only once. The specimen comprised peripheral blood, sampled after recovery from COVID-19. These receptors were obtained from a human donor who had recovered from COVID-19. CDR3s include the opening cysteine and the closing phenylalanine or tryptophan. D genes are given only for firm matches. Clone size, where shown, is once, few, many, or a class for clones that have expanded.

size	V	D	J	CDR3	DNA
.	TRBV6-1	TRBD1	TRBJ1-1	CASSESLNLDRDGEAFF	TGTGCCAGCAGTGAAAGCCTTAACTTGGACAGGGATGGCGAAGCTTTCTTT
.	TRBV12-3/TRBV12-4	.	TRBJ1-2	CASTLRVGYGYTF	TGTGCCAGCACCCTTAGGGTTGGGTATGGCTACACCTTC
.	TRBV29-1	TRBD1	TRBJ1-2	CSVEGAPFYGYTF	TGCAGCGTCGAGGGGGCGCCCTTCTATGGCTACACCTTC
.	TRBV19	.	TRBJ1-5	CASSARGRAPEPQHF	TGTGCCAGTAGTGCCCGAGGCAGGGCACCGGAGCCCCAGCATTTT
.	TRBV27	TRBD2	TRBJ2-3	CASIRSGGRTDTQYF	TGTGCCAGCATCAGAAGCGGGGGTCGCACAGATACGCAGTATTTT
.	TRBV5-6	TRBD1	TRBJ1-2	CASSWRDRDGGYTF	TGTGCCAGCAGCTGGCGGGACAGGGATGGCGGCTACACCTTC
.	TRBV27	.	TRBJ2-1	CASSYTAVYNEQFF	TGTGCCAGCAGTTATACGGCGGTCTACAATGAGCAGTTCTTC
once	TRBV5-1	.	TRBJ2-1	CASSPLSGDEQFF	TGCGCCAGCAGCCCGCTTAGTGGCGATGAGCAGTTCTTC
few	TRBV12-3/TRBV12-4	TRBD1	TRBJ1-2	CASSLGQGGGYTF	TGTGCCAGCAGTTTAGGGCAGGGGGGCGGCTACACCTTC
few	TRBV7-9	.	TRBJ1-2	CASSLALGDWSYGYTF	TGTGCCAGCAGCTTAGCGCTGGGCGATTGGAGCTATGGCTACACCTTC
.	TRBV28	TRBD1	TRBJ1-3	CASVTGGEGNTIYF	TGTGCCAGCGTGACAGGGGGCGAGGGAAACACCATATATTTT
.	TRBV15	TRBD1	TRBJ2-7	CATSSYGQGASEQYF	TGTGCCACCAGCAGTTACGGACAGGGGGCTTCCGAGCAGTACTTC
once	TRBV30	.	TRBJ2-7	CAWTKGDSYEQYF	TGTGCCTGGACTAAAGGGGACTCCTACGAGCAGTACTTC
.	TRBV12-5	.	TRBJ1-1	CASASQAGNTEAFF	TGTGCTAGTGCCTCTCAGGCGGGGAACACTGAAGCTTTCTTT
.	TRBV9	TRBD1	TRBJ1-2	CASSAAGGSYGYTF	TGTGCCAGCAGCGCCGCAGGGGGCAGCTATGGCTACACCTTC
.	TRBV7-2	.	TRBJ2-1	CASSPNRGNEQFF	TGTGCCAGCAGCCCGAACCGGGGGAATGAGCAGTTCTTC
.	TRBV9	.	TRBJ2-7	CASSVQGGYEQYF	TGTGCCAGCAGCGTTCAGGGGGGGTACGAGCAGTACTTC
.	TRBV19	.	TRBJ2-1	CASTPLGSYADEQFF	TGTGCCAGTACCCCTTTGGGGTCTTACGCCGATGAGCAGTTCTTC
.	TRBV6-4	TRBD2	TRBJ2-6	CASSPLAGYSSGANVLTF	TGTGCCAGCAGTCCCTTAGCGGGCTATAGCTCTGGGGCCAACGTCCTGACTTTC
.	TRBV5-1	.	TRBJ2-7	CASSLGLGQSYEQYF	TGCGCCAGCAGCTTGGGGCTTGGACAGTCCTACGAGCAGTACTTC
.	TRBV7-2	.	TRBJ2-3	CASSLFPSLLEGQYF	TGTGCCAGCAGCTTATTCCCCTCACTTTTGGAGGGGCAGTATTTT
.	TRBV28	.	TRBJ2-3	CASSLKDTQYF	TGTGCCAGCAGTTTAAAAGATACGCAGTATTTT
.	TRBV24-1	.	TRBJ2-1	CATSGRHNEQFF	TGTGCCACCAGCGGGCGACACAATGAGCAGTTCTTC
few	TRBV7-2	.	TRBJ2-1	CASSLLATGRSYNEQFF	TGTGCCAGCAGCTTATTGGCCACGGGGCGCTCCTACAATGAGCAGTTCTTC
few	TRBV11-2	.	TRBJ2-1	CASSLVSILNEQFF	TGTGCCAGCAGCTTAGTAAGCATCCTCAATGAGCAGTTCTTC
.	TRBV28	.	TRBJ2-6	CASSSTVSGANVLTF	TGTGCCAGCAGCTCCACAGTATCTGGGGCCAACGTCCTGACTTTC
.	TRBV6-5	TRBD1	TRBJ1-5	CASRGTGNNQPQHF	TGTGCCAGCAGAGGGACAGGGAACAATCAGCCCCAGCATTTT
.	TRBV19	.	TRBJ1-1	CASSIGWELGTEAFF	TGTGCCAGTAGTATAGGGTGGGAACTTGGGACTGAAGCTTTCTTT
.	TRBV18	.	TRBJ1-2	CASSPVIDRSNYGYTF	TGTGCCAGCTCACCAGTTATTGACAGGTCTAACTATGGCTACACCTTC
.	TRBV28	TRBD1	TRBJ1-3	CASSLYRGPSGNTIYF	TGTGCCAGCAGTTTATACAGGGGGCCCTCTGGAAACACCATATATTTT
.	TRBV27	.	TRBJ2-3	CASSLSSFTDTQYF	TGTGCCAGCAGTTTATCGAGCTTCACAGATACGCAGTATTTT
.	TRBV15	.	TRBJ1-5	CATSRGGFNNQPQHF	TGTGCCACCAGCAGGGGAGGGTTCAACAATCAGCCCCAGCATTTT
.	TRBV5-6	.	TRBJ2-1	CASSFFLAHNEQFF	TGTGCCAGTAGCTTCTTTCTAGCCCACAATGAGCAGTTCTTC
.	TRBV5-1	.	TRBJ2-7	CASSLAGRQMDEQYF	TGCGCCAGCAGCTTGGCCGGGCGGCAGATGGACGAGCAGTACTTC
.	TRBV9	TRBD2	TRBJ2-3	CASSLYGRTGDTQYF	TGTGCCAGCAGCCTGTACGGGAGGACTGGGGATACGCAGTATTTT
.	TRBV6-1	.	TRBJ1-2	CASSEDQGRTGAPYGYTF	TGTGCCAGCAGTGAGGACCAAGGGAGAACAGGAGCCCCCTATGGCTACACCTTC
.	TRBV15	.	TRBJ2-1	CATSRDRSSEGEQFF	TGTGCCACCAGCAGAGATCGGTCTAGCGAGGGTGAGCAGTTCTTC
once	TRBV19	.	TRBJ2-2	CASRDKDVTGELFF	TGTGCCAGTAGGGATAAGGATGTCACCGGGGAGCTGTTTTTT
once	TRBV18	.	TRBJ1-5	CASSPRGLRDNQPQHF	TGTGCCAGCTCACCACGGGGGCTCAGGGACAATCAGCCCCAGCATTTT
once	TRBV3-1/TRBV3-2	TRBD2	TRBJ2-6	CASSHPLGASGGISGANVLTF	TGTGCCAGCAGCCACCCCCTCGGGGCTAGCGGGGGCATCTCTGGGGCCAACGTCCTGACTTTC
.	TRBV29-1	.	TRBJ1-1	CSVVSPRGSSGTEAFF	TGCAGCGTTGTTTCCCCGAGGGGGTCATCGGGAACTGAAGCTTTCTTT
.	TRBV9	.	TRBJ2-3	CASSVEGTNSRTDTQYF	TGTGCCAGCAGCGTAGAGGGGACAAACAGTCGGACAGATACGCAGTATTTT